This T cell receptor (beta chain) emerged from a study of blood T cell repertoires in COVID-19. The V gene end was trimmed by 5 bases and the J gene end by 5 bases; junction bases not matched to a gene: 8. This CDR3 spans 14 amino acids. Germline values: CDR1 SGHTA, CDR2 FQGTGA. Using immunoSEQ multiplex PCR, the repertoire was profiled, and TCRdb retains in-frame clones only, with some absent. The sample consists of around 220,000 clones, more than 75% of them appearing once. The V call is TRBV7-3, the J call TRBJ2-7, with 8 positions matching TRBD1. Material: PBMCs or T cells enriched from blood (not recorded which). The receptor was derived from a woman aged 40 to 50 with acute COVID-19. The CDR3 spells CASSLAGGADEQYF. Written as DNA, the CDR3 is TGTGCCAGCAGCCTTGCAGGGGGCGCGGACGAGCAGTACTTC.